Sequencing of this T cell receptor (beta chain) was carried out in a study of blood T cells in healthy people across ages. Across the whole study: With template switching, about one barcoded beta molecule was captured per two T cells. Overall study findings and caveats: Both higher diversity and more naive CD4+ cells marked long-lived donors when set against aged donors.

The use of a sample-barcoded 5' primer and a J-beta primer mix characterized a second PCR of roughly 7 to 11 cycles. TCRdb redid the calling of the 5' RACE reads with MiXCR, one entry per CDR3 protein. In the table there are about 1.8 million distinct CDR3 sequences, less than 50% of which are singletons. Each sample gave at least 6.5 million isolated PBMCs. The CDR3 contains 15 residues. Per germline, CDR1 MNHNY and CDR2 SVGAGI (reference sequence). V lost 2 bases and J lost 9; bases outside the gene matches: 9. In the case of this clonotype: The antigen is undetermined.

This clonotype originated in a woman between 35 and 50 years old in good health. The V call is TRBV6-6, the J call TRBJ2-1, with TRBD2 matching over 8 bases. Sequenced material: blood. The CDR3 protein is CASSYRRGALSEQFF. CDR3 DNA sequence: TGTGCCAGCAGTTACCGGCGGGGGGCCCTGAGTGAGCAGTTCTTC.